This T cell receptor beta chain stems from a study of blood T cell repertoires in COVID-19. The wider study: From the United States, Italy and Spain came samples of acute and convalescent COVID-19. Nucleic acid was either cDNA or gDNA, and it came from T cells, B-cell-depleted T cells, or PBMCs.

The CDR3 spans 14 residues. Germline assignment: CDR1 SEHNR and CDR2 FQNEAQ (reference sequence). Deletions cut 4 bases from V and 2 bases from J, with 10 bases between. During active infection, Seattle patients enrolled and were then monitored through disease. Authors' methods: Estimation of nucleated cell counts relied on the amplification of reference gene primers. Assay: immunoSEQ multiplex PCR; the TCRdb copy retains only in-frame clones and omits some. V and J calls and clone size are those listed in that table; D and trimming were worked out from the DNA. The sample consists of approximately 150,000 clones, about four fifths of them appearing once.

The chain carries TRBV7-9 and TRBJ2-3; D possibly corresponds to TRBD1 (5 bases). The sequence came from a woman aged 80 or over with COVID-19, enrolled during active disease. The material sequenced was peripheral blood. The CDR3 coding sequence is TGTGCCAGCAGCTCGGACACCATCACAGATACGCAGTATTTT. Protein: CASSSDTITDTQYF.